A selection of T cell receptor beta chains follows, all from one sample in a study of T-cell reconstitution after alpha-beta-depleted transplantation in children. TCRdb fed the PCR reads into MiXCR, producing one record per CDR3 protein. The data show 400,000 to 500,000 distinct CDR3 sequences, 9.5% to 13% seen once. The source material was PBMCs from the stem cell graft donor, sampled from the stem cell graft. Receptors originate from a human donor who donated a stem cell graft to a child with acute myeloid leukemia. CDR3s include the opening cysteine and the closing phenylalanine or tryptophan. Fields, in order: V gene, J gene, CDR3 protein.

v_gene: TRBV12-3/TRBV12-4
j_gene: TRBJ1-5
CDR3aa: CASSSNNQPQHF

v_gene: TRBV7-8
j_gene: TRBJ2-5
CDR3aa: CASSLSGLQETQYF

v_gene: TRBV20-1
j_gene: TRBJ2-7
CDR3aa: CSASRDRIYEQYF

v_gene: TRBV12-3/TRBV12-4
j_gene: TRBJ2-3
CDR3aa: CASSRIGTDTQYF

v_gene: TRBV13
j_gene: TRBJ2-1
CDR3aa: CASGGSVSSYDEQFF

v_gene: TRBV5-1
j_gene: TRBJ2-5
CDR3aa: CASSLAAPLVRETQYF

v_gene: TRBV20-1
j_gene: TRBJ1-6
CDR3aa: CSARGEVSPLHF

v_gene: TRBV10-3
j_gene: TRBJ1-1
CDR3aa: CAIRLNTEAFF

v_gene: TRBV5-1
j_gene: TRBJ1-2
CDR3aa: CASSLAVTGVFGYTF

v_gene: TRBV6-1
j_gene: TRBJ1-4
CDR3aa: CASSEALAANEKLFF

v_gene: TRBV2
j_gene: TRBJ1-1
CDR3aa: CASNPQGRSIGTEAFF

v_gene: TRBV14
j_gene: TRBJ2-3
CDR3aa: CASSHLYYTQYF

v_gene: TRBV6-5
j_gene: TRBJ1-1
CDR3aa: CASSYRFRQQPHEAFF

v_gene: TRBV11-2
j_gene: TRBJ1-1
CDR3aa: CASRTIQGAVTEAFF

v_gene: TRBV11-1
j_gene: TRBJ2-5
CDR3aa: CASSLQGPTRRDQETQYF

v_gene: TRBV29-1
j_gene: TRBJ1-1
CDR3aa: CSVEDPITQGRAFF

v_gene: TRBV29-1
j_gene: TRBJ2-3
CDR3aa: CSVVRQLTDTQYF